At least ten counts were recorded for the clone carrying this T cell receptor (beta chain). Its antigen is unknown. Germline CDR1 LGHNA, CDR2 YNFKEQ. The CDR3 covers 17 residues. The ends were cut back, 0 bases at V and 0 bases at J, with 13 bases in the middle. This specimen belongs to a study of T-cell reconstitution after alpha-beta-depleted transplantation in children. Study-level findings and limits: About two months after transplant, alpha-beta T cells reportedly came from several hundred expanded graft clones. TCRbeta diversity was high at day 60 in some patients (a result of surviving recipient T cells and thymic progenitors).

Using unique molecular identifiers, the investigators prepared the TCRbeta library. TCRdb re-analysed the PCR reads in MiXCR, keeping a single row per CDR3 protein. This table holds about 980,000 distinct CDR3 sequences, roughly 29% found once. The sample in question was PBMCs, mostly from graft donor cells, obtained 360 days after TCRalphabeta/CD19-depleted stem cell transplant. This TCR came from a boy under three years old who had a stem cell transplant for SCID, so the T cells may come from the graft donor. This chain connects TRBV4-2 to TRBJ2-3; D is ambiguous. CDR3 sequence (DNA): TGTGCCAGCAGCCAAGAGGAATCAGTTACTAGCACAGATACGCAGTATTTT. It encodes CASSQEESVTSTDTQYF.